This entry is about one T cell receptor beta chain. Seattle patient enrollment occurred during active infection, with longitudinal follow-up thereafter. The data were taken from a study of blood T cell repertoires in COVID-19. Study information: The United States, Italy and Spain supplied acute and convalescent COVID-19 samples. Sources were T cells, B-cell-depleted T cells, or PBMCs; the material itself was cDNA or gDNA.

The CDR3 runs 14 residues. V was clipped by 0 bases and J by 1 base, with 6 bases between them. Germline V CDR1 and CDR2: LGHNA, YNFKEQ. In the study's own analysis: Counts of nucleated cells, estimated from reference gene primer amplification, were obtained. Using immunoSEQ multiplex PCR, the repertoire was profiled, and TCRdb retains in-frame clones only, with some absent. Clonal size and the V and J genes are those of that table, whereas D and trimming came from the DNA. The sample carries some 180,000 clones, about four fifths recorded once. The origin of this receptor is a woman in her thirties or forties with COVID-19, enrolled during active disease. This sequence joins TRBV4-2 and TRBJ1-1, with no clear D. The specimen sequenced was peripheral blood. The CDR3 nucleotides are TGTGCCAGCAGCCAAGATCTCGGGAACACTGAAGCTTTCTTT. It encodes CASSQDLGNTEAFF.